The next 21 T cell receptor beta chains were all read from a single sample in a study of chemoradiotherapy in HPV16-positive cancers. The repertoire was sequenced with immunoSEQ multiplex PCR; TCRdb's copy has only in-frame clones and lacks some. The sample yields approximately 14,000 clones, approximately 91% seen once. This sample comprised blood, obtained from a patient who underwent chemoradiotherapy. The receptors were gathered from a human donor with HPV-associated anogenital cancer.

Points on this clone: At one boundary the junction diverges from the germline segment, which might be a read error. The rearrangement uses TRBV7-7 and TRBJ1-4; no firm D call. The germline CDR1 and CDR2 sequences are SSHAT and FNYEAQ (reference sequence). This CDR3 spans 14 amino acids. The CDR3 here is CASSLRTLGEKLFF. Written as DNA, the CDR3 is TGTGCTAGCAGCTTACGGACCCTGGGGGAAAAACTGTTTTTT. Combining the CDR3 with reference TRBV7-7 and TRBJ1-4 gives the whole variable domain GAGVSQSPRYKVTKRGQDVTLRCDPISSHATLYWYQQALGQGPEFLTYFNYEAQPDKSGLPSDRFSAERPEGSISTLTIQRTEQRDSAMYRCASSLRTLGEKLFFGSGTQLSVL.

CDR3: CASSYIPGSDTQYF. The CDR3 coding sequence is TGTGCCAGCAGTTATATCCCAGGGTCAGATACGCAGTATTTT. The chain links TRBV5-5 to TRBJ2-3, with a weak D call TRBD1 (5 bases). Germline V gene data show CDR1 as SGHKS and CDR2 as YYEKEE (reference sequence). V gave up 5 bases and J gave up 4 bases, with 14 bases separating them. CDR3 length: 14 amino acids.

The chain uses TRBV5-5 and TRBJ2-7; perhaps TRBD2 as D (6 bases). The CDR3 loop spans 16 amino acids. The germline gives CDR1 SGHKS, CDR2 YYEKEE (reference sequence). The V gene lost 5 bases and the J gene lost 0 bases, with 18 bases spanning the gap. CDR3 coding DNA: TGTGCCAGCAGTCAGCGCGGGGCCTCCAACTCCTACGAGCAGTACTTC. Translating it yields CASSQRGASNSYEQYF.

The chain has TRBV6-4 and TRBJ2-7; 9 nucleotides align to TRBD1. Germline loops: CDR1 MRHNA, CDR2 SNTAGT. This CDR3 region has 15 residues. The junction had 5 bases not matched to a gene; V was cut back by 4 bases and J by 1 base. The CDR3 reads CASSGRDRVSYEQYF. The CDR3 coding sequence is TGTGCCAGCAGTGGCCGGGACAGGGTATCCTACGAGCAGTACTTC.

This CDR3 is CASSPGGIPTNYGYTF. The CDR3 bases are TGTGCCAGCAGCCCTGGCGGGATCCCAACTAACTATGGCTACACCTTC. The chain recombines TRBV13 with TRBJ1-2; no firm D call. Germline-derived CDR1 and CDR2 are PRHDT and FYEKMQ (reference sequence). There are 16 residues in the CDR3. V was cut by 5 bases and J by 0 bases, with 16 bases left in between.

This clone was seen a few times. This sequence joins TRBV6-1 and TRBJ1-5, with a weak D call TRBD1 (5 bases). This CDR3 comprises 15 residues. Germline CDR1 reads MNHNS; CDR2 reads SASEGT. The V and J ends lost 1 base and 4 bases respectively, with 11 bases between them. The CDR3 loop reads CASSEGPQGNQPQHF. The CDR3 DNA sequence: TGTGCCAGCAGTGAAGGTCCCCAGGGTAATCAGCCCCAGCATTTT.

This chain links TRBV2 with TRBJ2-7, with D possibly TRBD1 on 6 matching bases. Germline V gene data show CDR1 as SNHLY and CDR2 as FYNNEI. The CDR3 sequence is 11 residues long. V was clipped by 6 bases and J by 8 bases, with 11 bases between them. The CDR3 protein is CASRSDSKQYF. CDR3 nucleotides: TGTGCCAGCAGATCGGACAGTAAGCAGTACTTC.

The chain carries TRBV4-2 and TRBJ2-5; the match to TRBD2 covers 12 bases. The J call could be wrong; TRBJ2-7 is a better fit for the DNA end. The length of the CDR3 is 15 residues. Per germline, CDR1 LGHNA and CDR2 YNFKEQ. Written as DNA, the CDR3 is TGTGCCAGCAGCCAGGAGACTAGCGGGAGCTACGAGCAGTACTTC. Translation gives CASSQETSGSYEQYF.

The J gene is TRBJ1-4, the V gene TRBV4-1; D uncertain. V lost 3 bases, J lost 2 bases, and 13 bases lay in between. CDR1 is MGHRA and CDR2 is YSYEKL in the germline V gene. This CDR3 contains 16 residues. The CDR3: CASSQLLYSTNEKLFF. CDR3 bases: TGCGCCAGCAGCCAGTTACTTTACAGTACTAATGAAAAACTGTTTTTT.

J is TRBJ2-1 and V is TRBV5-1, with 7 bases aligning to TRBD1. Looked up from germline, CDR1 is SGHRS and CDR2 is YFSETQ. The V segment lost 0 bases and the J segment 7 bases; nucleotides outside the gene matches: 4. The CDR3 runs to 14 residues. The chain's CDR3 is CASSLGTGRNEQFF. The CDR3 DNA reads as TGCGCCAGCAGCTTGGGGACAGGAAGGAATGAGCAGTTCTTC.

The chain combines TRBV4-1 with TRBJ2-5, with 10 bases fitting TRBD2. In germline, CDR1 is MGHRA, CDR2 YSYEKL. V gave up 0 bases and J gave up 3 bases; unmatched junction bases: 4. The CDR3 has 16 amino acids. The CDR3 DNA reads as TGCGCCAGCAGCCAAGATGCGCTAGCGGGGGAAGAGACCCAGTACTTC. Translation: CASSQDALAGEETQYF.

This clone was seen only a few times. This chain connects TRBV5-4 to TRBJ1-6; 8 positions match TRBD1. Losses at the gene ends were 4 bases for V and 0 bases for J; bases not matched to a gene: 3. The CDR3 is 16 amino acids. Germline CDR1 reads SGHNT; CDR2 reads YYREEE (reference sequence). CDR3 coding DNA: TGTGCCAGCAGCAGGGACAGGAGCTCCTATAATTCACCCCTCCACTTT. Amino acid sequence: CASSRDRSSYNSPLHF.

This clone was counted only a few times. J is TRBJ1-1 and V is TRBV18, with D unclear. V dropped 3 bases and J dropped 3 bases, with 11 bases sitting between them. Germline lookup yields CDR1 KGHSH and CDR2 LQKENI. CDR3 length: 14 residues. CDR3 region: CASSPAAQDTEAFF. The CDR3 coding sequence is TGTGCCAGCTCACCGGCAGCCCAGGACACTGAAGCTTTCTTT. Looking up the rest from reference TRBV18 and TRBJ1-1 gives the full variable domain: NAGVMQNPRHLVRRRGQEARLRCSPMKGHSHVYWYRQLPEEGLKFMVYLQKENIIDESGMPKERFSAEFPKEGPSILRIQQVVRGDSAAYFCASSPAAQDTEAFFGQGTRLTVV.

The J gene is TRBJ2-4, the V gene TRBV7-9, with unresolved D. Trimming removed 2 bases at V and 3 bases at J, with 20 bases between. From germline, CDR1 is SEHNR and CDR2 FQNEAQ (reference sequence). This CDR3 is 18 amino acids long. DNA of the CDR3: TGTGCCAGCAGCTTATTAGTCGGGCTACCTCCGGGCAAAAACATTCAGTACTTC. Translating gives CASSLLVGLPPGKNIQYF.

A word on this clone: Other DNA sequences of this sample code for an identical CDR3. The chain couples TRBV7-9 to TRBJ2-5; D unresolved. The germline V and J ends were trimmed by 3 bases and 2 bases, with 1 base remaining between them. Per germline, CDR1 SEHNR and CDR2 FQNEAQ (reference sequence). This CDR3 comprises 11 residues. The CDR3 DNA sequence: TGTGCCAGCAGCTTGCAAGAGACCCAGTACTTC. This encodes CASSLQETQYF.

CDR3 in amino acids: CASSWPLEYPIRYQETQYF. As DNA, the CDR3 is TGTGCCAGCAGCTGGCCGTTAGAGTACCCAATTCGCTACCAAGAGACCCAGTACTTC. The rearrangement links TRBV5-4 to TRBJ2-5; D gene ambiguous. The germline V gene encodes CDR1 SGHNT and CDR2 YYREEE (reference sequence). CDR3 length: 19 amino acids. The germline V and J ends were trimmed by 3 bases and 0 bases, with 24 bases remaining between them.

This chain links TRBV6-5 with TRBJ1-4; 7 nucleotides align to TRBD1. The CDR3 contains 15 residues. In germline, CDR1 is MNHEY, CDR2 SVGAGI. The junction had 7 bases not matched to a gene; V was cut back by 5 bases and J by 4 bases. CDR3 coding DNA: TGTGCCAGCAGTAGCAGACAGGGCGGTAATGAAAAACTGTTTTTT. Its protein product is CASSSRQGGNEKLFF.

CDR3 amino acids: CASSVAMRAPDTEAFF. The CDR3 DNA reads as TGTGCCAGCAGCGTAGCGATGAGGGCGCCGGACACTGAAGCTTTCTTT. V is TRBV9 and J is TRBJ1-1; D uncertain. V was shortened by 0 bases and J by 3 bases, with 15 bases between the two germline ends. CDR1 and CDR2 from the germline V gene are SGDLS and YYNGEE. The CDR3 contains 16 residues.

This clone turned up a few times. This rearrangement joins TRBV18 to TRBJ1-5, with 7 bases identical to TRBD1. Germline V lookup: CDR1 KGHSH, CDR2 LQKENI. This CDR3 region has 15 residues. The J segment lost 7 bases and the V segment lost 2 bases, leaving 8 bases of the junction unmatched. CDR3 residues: CASSPSRDRQQPQHF. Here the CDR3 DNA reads TGTGCCAGCTCACCATCCAGGGACAGACAGCAGCCCCAGCATTTT.

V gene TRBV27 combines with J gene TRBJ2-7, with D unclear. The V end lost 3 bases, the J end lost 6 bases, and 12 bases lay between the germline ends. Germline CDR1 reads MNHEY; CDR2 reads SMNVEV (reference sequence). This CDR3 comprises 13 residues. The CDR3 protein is CASSFTGKGEQYF. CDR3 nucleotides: TGTGCCAGCAGTTTTACGGGCAAGGGCGAGCAGTACTTC.

For the CDR3, the DNA is TGTGCCAGCAGCTTTAGCGAGCAGTACTTC. Protein: CASSFSEQYF. The V and J genes are TRBV11-2 and TRBJ2-7; no firm D call. Germline-derived CDR1 and CDR2 are SGHAT and FQNNGV. The CDR3 consists of 10 residues. The V end lost 3 bases, the J end lost 6 bases, and 3 bases lay between the germline ends.